Following are 4 T cell receptor beta chains from one sample sequenced in a study of identifying expanded T cells in peripheral blood. Sequenced by immunoSEQ multiplex PCR; TCRdb stores in-frame clones only, minus some. The profile covers about 80,000 clones, with 84% appearing a single time and around a fifth taken by the ten largest. The specimen sequenced was blood. The receptors come from a person aged 18 to 69 in good health.

V and J are TRBV11-2 and TRBJ2-7; D is perhaps TRBD1 or TRBD2 (5 bases each). Trimming took 1 base from V and 3 from J, leaving 7 bases between them. Germline V gene sequence: CDR1 SGHAT, CDR2 FQNNGV. The CDR3 length is 13 residues. The CDR3 spells CASSLVGVYEQYF. The CDR3, as DNA: TGTGCCAGCAGCTTAGTGGGGGTCTACGAGCAGTACTTC.

V and J are TRBV28 and TRBJ1-5; weak D call: TRBD1 (5 bases). Per germline, CDR1 MDHEN and CDR2 SYDVKM. V shed 5 bases and J shed 7 bases, with 15 bases lying between them. The CDR3 length is 14 residues. The CDR3 region is CASSLLVGGQPQHF. The CDR3 DNA reads TGTGCCAGCAGTCTTCTCGTGGGGGGGCAGCCCCAGCATTTT.

This clone occurred once. This rearrangement joins TRBV10-3 to TRBJ1-3, with TRBD1 matching 11 bases. V trimming: 4 bases; J trimming: 3 bases; junction bases outside the gene matches: 2. Per germline, CDR1 ENHRY and CDR2 SYGVKD. The CDR3 covers 15 residues. Here the CDR3 DNA reads TGTGCCATCAGTGGGACAGGGGGCTTTGGAAACACCATATATTTT. This encodes CAISGTGGFGNTIYF.

The DNA for the CDR3 is TGTGCCAGTTCGCAACAGACGGGAGTACACGAGCAGTACTTC. Its translation is CASSQQTGVHEQYF. This sequence joins TRBV19 and TRBJ2-7; tentative D call: TRBD2 (6 bases). From germline, CDR1 is LNHDA and CDR2 SQIVND (reference sequence). V lost 8 bases to trimming and J lost 5 bases, with 19 bases between them. This CDR3 is built from 14 residues. Full variable domain (rest looked up from reference TRBV19 and TRBJ2-7): DGGITQSPKYLFRKEGQNVTLSCEQNLNHDAMYWYRQDPGQGLRLIYYSQIVNDFQKGDIAEGYSVSREKKESFPLTVTSAQKNPTAFYLCASSQQTGVHEQYFGPGTRLTVT.